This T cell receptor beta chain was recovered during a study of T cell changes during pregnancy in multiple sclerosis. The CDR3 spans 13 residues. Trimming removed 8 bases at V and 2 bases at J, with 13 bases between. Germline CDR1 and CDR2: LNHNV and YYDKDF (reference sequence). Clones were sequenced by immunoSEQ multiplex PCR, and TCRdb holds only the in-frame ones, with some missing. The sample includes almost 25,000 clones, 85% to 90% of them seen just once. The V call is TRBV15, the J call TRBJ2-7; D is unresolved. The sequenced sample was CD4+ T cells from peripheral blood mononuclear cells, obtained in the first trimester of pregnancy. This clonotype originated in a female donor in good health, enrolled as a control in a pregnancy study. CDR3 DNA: TGTGCCACCTCTCGCAGTCCCGCCTACGAGCAGTACTTC. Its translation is CATSRSPAYEQYF. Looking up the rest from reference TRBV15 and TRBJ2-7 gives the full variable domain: DAMVIQNPRYQVTQFGKPVTLSCSQTLNHNVMYWYQQKSSQAPKLLFHYYDKDFNNEADTPDNFQSRRPNTSFCFLDIRSPGLGDTAMYLCATSRSPAYEQYFGPGTRLTVT.